Following are 16 T cell receptor beta chains from one sample sequenced in a study of blood T cell repertoires in COVID-19. Sequencing used immunoSEQ multiplex PCR; TCRdb keeps in-frame clones, though not all of them. The sample has approximately 100,000 clones, over 70% seen once. The sample taken for sequencing was peripheral blood. Source of these receptors: a human donor in a cohort sampled during active or convalescent COVID-19.

In DNA, the CDR3 is TGCAGCGCCGAGCTGGGGGGGTTAGATGGCTACACCTTC. It specifies CSAELGGLDGYTF. The V and J genes are TRBV29-1 and TRBJ1-2, with D tentatively TRBD1 (5 bases). With 7 bases removed from V and 6 bases from J, the gap between germline ends came to 18 bases. CDR1 and CDR2 from the germline V gene are SQVTM and ANQGSEA. The CDR3 runs to 13 residues.

This clone was observed once. The chain links TRBV4-2 to TRBJ2-1; D is possibly TRBD1 (6 bases). Trimming cost V 2 bases and J 10 bases, with 12 bases left between them. Germline CDR1 is LGHNA and CDR2 is YNFKEQ. The CDR3 is 13 amino acids. CDR3 sequence reads: CASSQLVGTEQFF. In nucleotides, the CDR3 is TGTGCCAGCAGCCAACTTGTCGGGACAGAGCAGTTCTTC.

A few counts support this clone. The rearrangement links TRBV4-1 to TRBJ2-1; 7 nucleotides match TRBD2. With 0 bases clipped from V and 2 bases from J, the junction kept 4 bases outside the gene matches. Germline CDR1 reads MGHRA; CDR2 reads YSYEKL. The CDR3 extends over 16 amino acids. CDR3 nucleotide sequence: TGCGCCAGCAGCCAAGATGGGGCGGGGGCCTACAATGAGCAGTTCTTC. Encoded protein: CASSQDGAGAYNEQFF.

Turning to this clone: Different DNA sequences within this sample yield the same CDR3. The chain couples TRBV5-1 to TRBJ2-7; 10 positions match TRBD1. The CDR3 totals 14 residues. The V gene end was trimmed by 4 bases and the J gene end by 2 bases; junction bases not matched to a gene: 3. The V gene's germline CDR1 is SGHRS and CDR2 YFSETQ. CDR3 protein: CASSPGTGAYEQYF. The DNA of the CDR3 is TGCGCCAGCAGCCCCGGGACAGGGGCCTACGAGCAGTACTTC. Complete variable domain (other parts from reference TRBV5-1 and TRBJ2-7): KAGVTQTPRYLIKTRGQQVTLSCSPISGHRSVSWYQQTPGQGLQFLFEYFSETQRNKGNFPGRFSGRQFSNSRSEMNVSTLELGDSALYLCASSPGTGAYEQYFGPGTRLTVT.

The V call is TRBV11-2, the J call TRBJ1-5; 7 bases map to TRBD1. This CDR3 has 14 amino acids. CDR1 is SGHAT, CDR2 FQNNGV, per germline. Trimming at V came to 5 bases and at J to 3 bases, leaving 4 bases not matched to a gene. Written as DNA, the CDR3 is TGTGCCAGCAGCCGAGGGACAGTCAATCAGCCCCAGCATTTT. Translation gives CASSRGTVNQPQHF.

This chain uses TRBV7-2 with TRBJ2-7; a possible D gene is TRBD2 (5 bases). Germline-derived CDR1 and CDR2 are SGHTA and FQGNSA. The CDR3 extends over 16 amino acids. V was shortened by 5 bases and J by 2 bases, with 19 bases between the two germline ends. The CDR3: CASSRPSGGSAYEQYF. CDR3 DNA: TGTGCCAGCAGCCGGCCGAGCGGAGGCAGCGCCTACGAGCAGTACTTC.

V and J are TRBV19 and TRBJ1-6, with D possibly matching TRBD1 (6 bases). Germline V CDR1 and CDR2: LNHDA, SQIVND (reference sequence). V lost 11 bases and J 0 bases, leaving 20 bases between the germline ends. This CDR3 is 17 amino acids long. The CDR3 DNA is TGTGCCTCTACAGCAGGCACAGGGAGCTCCTATAATTCACCCCTCCACTTT. It specifies CASTAGTGSSYNSPLHF.

The chain employs TRBV7-2 and TRBJ2-1, with D perhaps TRBD1 (5 bases). Germline-derived CDR1 and CDR2 are SGHTA and FQGNSA. V lost 4 bases and J 2 bases, leaving 12 bases between the germline ends. CDR3 length: 15 amino acids. The CDR3 sequence: CASSSSGLTYNEQFF. The CDR3 DNA reads TGTGCCAGCAGCTCATCAGGGTTGACCTACAATGAGCAGTTCTTC.

The chain links TRBV9 to TRBJ1-2; 7 bases map to TRBD1. J was trimmed by 0 bases and V by 4 bases; bases with no gene match: 6. This CDR3 is built from 15 residues. The germline V gene encodes CDR1 SGDLS and CDR2 YYNGEE. In nucleotides, the CDR3 is TGTGCCAGCAGCCCGGGACAGCGGCCTAACTATGGCTACACCTTC. Translated, it gives CASSPGQRPNYGYTF.

The CDR3: CSVETGTGGGEQFF. CDR3 DNA sequence: TGCAGCGTTGAGACCGGGACAGGGGGCGGTGAGCAGTTCTTC. The rearrangement uses TRBV29-1 and TRBJ2-1, with TRBD1 matching 12 bases. Germline lookup yields CDR1 SQVTM and CDR2 ANQGSEA. The CDR3 consists of 14 residues. The J segment lost 9 bases and the V segment lost 3 bases, leaving 6 bases of the junction unmatched.

J is TRBJ2-7 and V is TRBV5-5; 10 bases are a match to TRBD1. CDR1 and CDR2 from the germline V gene are SGHKS and YYEKEE (reference sequence). The CDR3 consists of 13 residues. J lost 4 bases, V lost 7 bases, and 5 bases had no gene match. In nucleotides, the CDR3 is TGTGCCAGCCGCCGGGACAGGGGATACGAGCAGTACTTC. Translation: CASRRDRGYEQYF.

CDR3 in DNA: TGTGCCAGCAGTCGAAATCAGGGGGCTTACAATGAGCAGTTCTTC. It specifies CASSRNQGAYNEQFF. This chain joins TRBV3-1 (or the pseudogene TRBV3-2) and TRBJ2-1, with 8 positions matching TRBD1. The CDR3 spans 15 residues. In germline, CDR1 is LGHDT, CDR2 YNNKEL (reference sequence). V gave up 6 bases and J gave up 4 bases; unmatched junction bases: 8.

V is TRBV11-2 and J is TRBJ1-4; TRBD1 might be the D (6 bases). With 2 bases removed from V and 7 bases from J, the gap between germline ends came to 26 bases. Germline V gene sequence: CDR1 SGHAT, CDR2 FQNNGV. The CDR3 is 19 residues long. The CDR3 sequence: CASSLRDPVIFRGGEKLFF. In nucleotides, the CDR3 is TGTGCCAGCAGCTTAAGGGACCCGGTGATCTTTAGGGGGGGTGAAAAACTGTTTTTT.

The chain uses TRBV2 and TRBJ2-1; 9 nucleotides line up with TRBD1. The CDR3 has 15 residues. Germline V lookup: CDR1 SNHLY, CDR2 FYNNEI. J gave up 8 bases and V 7 bases, and 12 bases lay outside the gene matches. The CDR3 DNA follows: TGTGCCAGCAACCCACAGGGGGCCCCCGTCGATGAGCAGTTCTTC. Its translation: CASNPQGAPVDEQFF.

V is TRBV7-9 and J is TRBJ2-1, with a weak D call TRBD1 (8 bases). The V gene lost 4 bases and the J gene lost 3 bases, with 13 bases spanning the gap. This CDR3 has 15 residues. Germline CDR1 and CDR2: SEHNR and FQNEAQ (reference sequence). CDR3 region: CASSYHRGGYNEQFF. CDR3 sequence (DNA): TGTGCCAGCAGCTACCACAGGGGGGGCTACAATGAGCAGTTCTTC.

V gene TRBV4-2 combines with J gene TRBJ1-1; D may be TRBD1 (6 bases). The CDR3 is made up of 16 amino acids. Per germline, CDR1 LGHNA and CDR2 YNFKEQ. V gave up 0 bases and J gave up 3 bases, with 14 bases separating them. The DNA for the CDR3 is TGTGCCAGCAGCCAAGATCTTGGGGGCGGCGACACTGAAGCTTTCTTT. This translates into CASSQDLGGGDTEAFF.